The 13 T cell receptor beta chains in this list originate from one sample, sequenced in a study of post-analysis software for immune sequencing data. Unique molecular identifiers were present in the TCR beta cDNA libraries. TCRdb itself ran the PCR reads through MiXCR, one entry per CDR3 protein. Among hundreds of thousands of distinct CDR3 sequences listed, about 40% were seen once. These receptors' antigens are unknown. Findings of the study overall: When patients were compared with controls, four to six TRBV segments were more frequent, TRBV5-6, TRBV5-1 and TRBV20-1 among them.

The sample comprised blood. Every receptor here comes from a girl between 10 and 17 years old with multiple sclerosis.

The table lists this clonotype with a few counts. The chain joins TRBV12-3 or TRBV12-4 to TRBJ1-5, with D possibly matching TRBD1 (6 bases). The CDR3 covers 14 residues. Trimming took 4 bases from V and 10 from J, leaving 17 bases between them. CDR3 protein: CASSYRDIGQPQHF. For the CDR3, the DNA is TGTGCCAGCAGTTACCGGGACATTGGTCAACCCCAGCATTTT.

In its sample, this clonotype was seen a few times. The rearrangement uses TRBV6-5 and TRBJ2-3; 9 nucleotides align to TRBD1. Germline CDR1 reads MNHEY; CDR2 reads SVGAGI. After removal of 6 bases from V and 11 bases from J, the junction contained 15 bases not matched to a gene. This CDR3 is 15 amino acids long. CDR3 loop: CASSPTWTGAPRQYF. The DNA of the CDR3 is TGTGCCAGCAGCCCGACATGGACAGGGGCGCCCCGGCAGTATTTT.

This sequence joins TRBV9 and TRBJ2-3; D is possibly TRBD1 (8 bases). Trimming took off 4 bases at V and 3 bases at J, with 18 bases between the two ends. The CDR3 contains 16 residues. CDR1 is SGDLS and CDR2 is YYNGEE in the germline V gene. This chain's CDR3 is CASSTGGAGPTDTQYF. In nucleotides, the CDR3 is TGTGCCAGCAGCACAGGGGGAGCGGGACCTACAGATACGCAGTATTTT. Full variable domain (missing parts from reference TRBV9 and TRBJ2-3): DSGVTQTPKHLITATGQRVTLRCSPRSGDLSVYWYQQSLDQGLQFLIQYYNGEERAKGNILERFSAQQFPDLHSELNLSSLELGDSALYFCASSTGGAGPTDTQYFGPGTRLTVL.

This clonotype came up a few times. The V gene is TRBV6-1, the J gene TRBJ1-4; no firm D call. There are 14 residues in the CDR3. Trimming took off 1 base at V and 6 bases at J, with 9 bases between the two ends. The V gene's germline CDR1 is MNHNS and CDR2 SASEGT. DNA for the CDR3: TGTGCCAGCAGTGAAGGACATTTTGATGAAAAACTGTTTTTT. Its translation: CASSEGHFDEKLFF.

The V and J genes are TRBV11-2 and TRBJ2-1; tentatively, D is TRBD1 (5 bases). This CDR3 is built from 19 residues. Trimming stripped 4 bases from V and 1 base from J, with 23 bases between. Germline V CDR1 and CDR2: SGHAT, FQNNGV. In DNA, the CDR3 is TGTGCCAGCAGCTCCAGGTTCAGGGCCTTAACTGGGTCCTACAATGAGCAGTTCTTC. Its protein is CASSSRFRALTGSYNEQFF.

Ten or more counts support this clonotype. The V gene is TRBV6-1, the J gene TRBJ2-3; D may correspond to TRBD1 or TRBD2 (6 bases each). The CDR3 is 14 amino acids. Trimming left V 8 bases short and J 4 bases short, with 16 bases between. Germline CDR1 is MNHNS and CDR2 is SASEGT. Here the CDR3 reads CASRVGGGSDTQYF. The DNA for the CDR3 is TGTGCCAGCCGTGTCGGAGGGGGGTCAGATACGCAGTATTTT.

This clonotype was seen only a few times. The J gene is TRBJ2-3, the V gene TRBV7-8, with TRBD2 matching over 9 bases. The CDR3 has 15 amino acids. V lost 4 bases to trimming and J lost 0 bases; unmatched junction nucleotides: 2. The germline gives CDR1 SGHVS, CDR2 FQNEAQ. CDR3 in DNA: TGTGCCAGCAGCTGGAGCGGGAGGAGCACAGATACGCAGTATTTT. Its protein is CASSWSGRSTDTQYF.

This clonotype occurred a few times. The V gene is TRBV12-3 or TRBV12-4, the J gene TRBJ1-2; D not certain. CDR3 length: 14 residues. Trimming took 8 bases from V and 7 from J, leaving 20 bases between them. The CDR3 sequence: CASSTSTSGSGYTF. The CDR3 bases are TGTGCCAGCTCGACCTCCACATCTGGGTCTGGCTACACCTTC.

This clonotype has more than one count but fewer than ten. V usage is TRBV12-3 or TRBV12-4 and J usage is TRBJ2-7, with 7 bases lining up with TRBD2. The V segment lost 7 bases and the J segment 3 bases; nucleotides outside the gene matches: 9. This CDR3 comprises 14 residues. CDR3 protein: CASNRGLDRYEQYF. CDR3 coding DNA: TGTGCCAGCAATCGAGGACTAGATCGCTACGAGCAGTACTTC.

This clonotype appeared a few times. The chain links TRBV6-2 or TRBV6-3 to TRBJ2-3; the D is unclear. V was clipped by 4 bases and J by 1 base, with 9 bases between them. The CDR3 is 14 residues long. From germline, CDR1 is MNHEY and CDR2 SVGEGT. The CDR3 DNA sequence: TGTGCCAGCAGTTTCTCGAGAGGCACAGATACGCAGTATTTT. Translation: CASSFSRGTDTQYF.

V and J are TRBV27 and TRBJ2-1, with D possibly matching TRBD2 (5 bases). CDR1 and CDR2 from the germline V gene are MNHEY and SMNVEV (reference sequence). The CDR3 is 14 residues long. V was clipped by 5 bases and J by 4 bases, with 12 bases between them. Here the CDR3 DNA reads TGTGCCAGCAGTAGGACTGGATCGTACAATGAGCAGTTCTTC. Protein: CASSRTGSYNEQFF.

This clonotype was detected a few times. The chain joins TRBV5-4 to TRBJ2-1; TRBD2 matches at 9 bases. Losses at the gene ends were 7 bases for V and 7 bases for J; bases not matched to a gene: 6. The CDR3 is made up of 13 amino acids. Germline CDR1 SGHNT, CDR2 YYREEE (reference sequence). The CDR3 bases are TGTGCCAGCGAAGGCGGGAGGGGTAATGAGCAGTTCTTC. Translation gives CASEGGRGNEQFF. Variable domain in full (rest from reference TRBV5-4 and TRBJ2-1): ETGVTQSPTHLIKTRGQQVTLRCSSQSGHNTVSWYQQALGQGPQFIFQYYREEENGRGNFPPRFSGLQFPNYSSELNVNALELDDSALYLCASEGGRGNEQFFGPGTRLTVL.

In this sample, this clonotype turned up a few times. The CDR3, as DNA: TGTGCCAGCAGTAAATCTAGCGGAAACACAGATACGCAGTATTTT. Protein product: CASSKSSGNTDTQYF. The chain carries TRBV12-3 or TRBV12-4 and TRBJ2-3; 7 bases match TRBD2. This CDR3 is built from 15 residues. Trimming took 5 bases from V and 2 from J; bases not matched to a gene: 7.